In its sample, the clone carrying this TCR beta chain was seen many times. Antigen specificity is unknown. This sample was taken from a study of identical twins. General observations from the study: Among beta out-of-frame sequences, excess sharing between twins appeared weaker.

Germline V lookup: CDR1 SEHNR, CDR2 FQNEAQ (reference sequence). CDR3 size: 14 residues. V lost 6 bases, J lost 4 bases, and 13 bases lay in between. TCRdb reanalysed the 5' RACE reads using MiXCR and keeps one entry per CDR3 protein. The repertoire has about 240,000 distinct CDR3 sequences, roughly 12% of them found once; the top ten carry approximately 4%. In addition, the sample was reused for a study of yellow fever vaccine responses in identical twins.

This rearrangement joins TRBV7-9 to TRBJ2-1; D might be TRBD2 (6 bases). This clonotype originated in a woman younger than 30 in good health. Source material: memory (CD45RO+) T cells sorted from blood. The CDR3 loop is CASSPRDSYNEQFF. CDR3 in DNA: TGTGCCAGCAGTCCACGGGACTCTTACAATGAGCAGTTCTTC.